This T cell receptor beta chain was obtained from a study of T cell repertoires in cytomegalovirus infection. A remark on this clonotype: What it binds is not known.

MiXCR, applied by TCRdb to the reads, yields one record per CDR3 protein. The table includes roughly 730,000 distinct CDR3 sequences, about 33% detected once. CDR3 length: 15 residues. J lost 9 bases, V lost 3 bases, and 7 bases had no gene match. Germline CDR1 is MNHEY and CDR2 is SVGEGT. The material sequenced was cultured PBMCs, taken from culture after CMV antigen stimulation. This chain joins TRBV6-2 or TRBV6-3 and TRBJ2-1; 11 bases fit TRBD1. This TCR came from a human donor in good health (CMV status not recorded). Some clones in this sample may be carry-over from other donors' samples. The DNA for the CDR3 is TGTGCCAGCAGTTATAAGGGGACAGGGGGGCGTGAGCAGTTCTTC. Its protein product is CASSYKGTGGREQFF.